Presented here are 4 T cell receptor beta chains from one specimen sequenced in a study of T-cell memory formation after mild COVID-19. TCRdb reprocessed the 5' RACE reads via MiXCR and lists one record per CDR3 protein. The sample holds under 350,000 distinct CDR3 sequences; about 16% are singletons and the top ten take roughly 22%. Sequenced material: PBMCs or a T cell subset sorted from them (not recorded which). Source of these receptors: a man between 18 and 35 years old who had mild COVID-19 (a few samples of this study predate the infection). Cell type and time point are not known.

The sample holds many counts of this clonotype. DNA for the CDR3: TGTGCCAGCAGGCGGGACAGCAAACTGTTTTTT. It translates to CASRRDSKLFF. The V call is TRBV5-5, the J call TRBJ1-4; 7 nucleotides agree with TRBD1. This CDR3 contains 11 residues. Germline CDR1 is SGHKS and CDR2 is YYEKEE (reference sequence). J lost 11 bases, V lost 5 bases, and 3 bases had no gene match.

In its sample, this clonotype was seen a few times. In DNA form, the CDR3 reads TGTGCCAGCAGCCGACTCGGATCACCCCTCCACTTT. It translates to CASSRLGSPLHF. The J gene is TRBJ1-6, the V gene TRBV2; D gene uncertain. The length of the CDR3 is 12 residues. The V gene's germline CDR1 is SNHLY and CDR2 FYNNEI. Trimming stripped 6 bases from V and 10 bases from J, with 10 bases between. The whole variable domain, filled in from reference TRBV2 and TRBJ1-6, reads EPEVTQTPSHQVTQMGQEVILRCVPISNHLYFYWYRQILGQKVEFLVSFYNNEISEKSEIFDDQFSVERPDGSNFTLKIRSTKLEDSAMYFCASSRLGSPLHFGNGTRLTVT.

This clonotype was seen a handful of times. The V gene is TRBV6-2 or TRBV6-3, the J gene TRBJ2-1; either TRBD1 or TRBD2 may supply D (5 bases each). Germline V gene sequence: CDR1 MNHEY, CDR2 SVGEGT. The CDR3 sequence is 15 residues long. V was pared by 2 bases and J by 9 bases, with 17 bases between. The CDR3: CASSYEGRGRAEQFF. In DNA, the CDR3 is TGTGCCAGCAGTTACGAGGGCCGGGGACGGGCTGAGCAGTTCTTC.

The rearrangement joins TRBV7-9 to TRBJ1-5; D unresolved. The germline V and J ends were trimmed by 0 bases and 3 bases, with 6 bases remaining between them. The CDR3 has 14 residues. Germline CDR1 reads SEHNR; CDR2 reads FQNEAQ (reference sequence). CDR3 nucleotides: TGTGCCAGCAGCTTAGCCCGGGACAATCAGCCCCAGCATTTT. It is translated as CASSLARDNQPQHF.